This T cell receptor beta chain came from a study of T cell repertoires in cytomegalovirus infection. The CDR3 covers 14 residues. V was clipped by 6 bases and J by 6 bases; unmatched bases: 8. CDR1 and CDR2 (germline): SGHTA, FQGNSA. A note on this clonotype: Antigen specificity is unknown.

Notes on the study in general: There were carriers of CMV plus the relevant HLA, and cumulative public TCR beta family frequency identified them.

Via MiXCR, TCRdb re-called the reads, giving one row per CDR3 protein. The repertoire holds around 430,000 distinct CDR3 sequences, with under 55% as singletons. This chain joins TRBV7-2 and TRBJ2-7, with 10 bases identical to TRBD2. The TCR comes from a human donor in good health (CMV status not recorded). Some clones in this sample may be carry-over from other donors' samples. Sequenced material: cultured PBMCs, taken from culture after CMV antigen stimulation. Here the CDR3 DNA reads TGTGCCAGCAGTTCTAGCGGGGGCTGGGGCGAGCAGTACTTC. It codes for CASSSSGGWGEQYF.